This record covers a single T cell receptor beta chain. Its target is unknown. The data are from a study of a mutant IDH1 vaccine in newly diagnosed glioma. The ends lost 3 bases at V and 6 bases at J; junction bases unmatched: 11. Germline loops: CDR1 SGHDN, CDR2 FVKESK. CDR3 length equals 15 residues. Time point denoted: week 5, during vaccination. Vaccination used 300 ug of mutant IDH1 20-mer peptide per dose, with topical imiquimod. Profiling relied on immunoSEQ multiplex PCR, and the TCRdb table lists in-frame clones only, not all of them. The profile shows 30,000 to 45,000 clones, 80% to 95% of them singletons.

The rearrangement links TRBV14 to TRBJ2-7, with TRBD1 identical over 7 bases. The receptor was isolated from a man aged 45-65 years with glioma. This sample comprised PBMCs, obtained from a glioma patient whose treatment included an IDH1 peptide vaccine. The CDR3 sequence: CASSHGTDASLEQYF. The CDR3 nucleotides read TGTGCCAGCAGCCACGGGACAGATGCCAGTCTCGAGCAGTACTTC. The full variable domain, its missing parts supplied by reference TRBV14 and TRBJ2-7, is EAGVTQFPSHSVIEKGQTVTLRCDPISGHDNLYWYRRVMGKEIKFLLHFVKESKQDESGMPNNRFLAERTGGTYSTLKVQPAELEDSGVYFCASSHGTDASLEQYFGPGTRLTVT.